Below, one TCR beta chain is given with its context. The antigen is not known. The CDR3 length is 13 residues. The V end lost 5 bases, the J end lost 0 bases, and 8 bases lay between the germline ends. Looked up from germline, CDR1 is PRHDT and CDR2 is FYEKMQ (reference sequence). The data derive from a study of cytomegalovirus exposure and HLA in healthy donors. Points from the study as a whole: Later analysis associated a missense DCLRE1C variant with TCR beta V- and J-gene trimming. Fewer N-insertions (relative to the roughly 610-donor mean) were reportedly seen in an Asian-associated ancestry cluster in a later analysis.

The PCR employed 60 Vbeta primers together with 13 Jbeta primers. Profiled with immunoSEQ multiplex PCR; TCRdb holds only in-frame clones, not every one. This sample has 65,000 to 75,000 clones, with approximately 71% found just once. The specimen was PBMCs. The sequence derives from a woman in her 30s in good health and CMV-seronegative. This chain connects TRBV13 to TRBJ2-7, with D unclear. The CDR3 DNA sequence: TGTGCCAGCAGCCCTAGGATCTCCTACGAGCAGTACTTC. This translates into CASSPRISYEQYF.